Detailed here is one TCR beta chain. The data were taken from a study of cytomegalovirus exposure and HLA in healthy donors. This CDR3 has 13 residues. Germline CDR1 and CDR2: ENHRY and SYGVKD. The germline V and J ends were trimmed by 4 bases and 4 bases, with 9 bases remaining between them. This PCR relied on a set of 60 Vbeta primers and 13 Jbeta primers. Libraries were prepared by immunoSEQ multiplex PCR; TCRdb keeps only in-frame clonotypes and omits some of them. The sample records approximately 140,000 clones, roughly 80% being singletons. The chain employs TRBV10-3 and TRBJ2-3; weak D call: TRBD2 (5 bases). The material sequenced was PBMCs. This TCR was recovered from a woman aged 50 to 60 in good health and CMV-seropositive. CDR3 DNA sequence: TGTGCCATCAGTGGGCCGAGGGCAGATACGCAGTATTTT. Its protein product is CAISGPRADTQYF.